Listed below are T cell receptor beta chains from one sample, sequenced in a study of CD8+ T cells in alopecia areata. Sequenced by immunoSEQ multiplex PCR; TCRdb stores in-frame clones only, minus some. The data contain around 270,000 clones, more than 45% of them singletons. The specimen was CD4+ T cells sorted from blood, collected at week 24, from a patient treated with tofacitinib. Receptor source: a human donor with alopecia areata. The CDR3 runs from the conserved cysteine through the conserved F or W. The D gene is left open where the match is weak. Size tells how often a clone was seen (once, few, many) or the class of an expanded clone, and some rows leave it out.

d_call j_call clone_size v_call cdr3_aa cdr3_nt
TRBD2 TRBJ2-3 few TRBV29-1 CSAPGLAATDTQYF TGCAGCGCCCCCGGACTAGCGGCGACAGATACGCAGTATTTT
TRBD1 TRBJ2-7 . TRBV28 CASSFSGTGLYEQYF TGTGCCAGCAGTTTCTCGGGGACAGGGCTCTACGAGCAGTACTTC
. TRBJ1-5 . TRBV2 CASSGSPGSRFQPQHF TGTGCCAGCAGTGGATCGCCGGGTTCCCGATTTCAGCCCCAGCATTTT
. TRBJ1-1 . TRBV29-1 CSVELNPNTEAFF TGCAGCGTTGAATTAAACCCGAACACTGAAGCTTTCTTT
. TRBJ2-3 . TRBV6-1 CASSGVGAGRDTQYF TGTGCCAGCAGCGGAGTAGGGGCCGGTAGAGATACGCAGTATTTT
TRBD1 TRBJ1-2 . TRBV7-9 CASSLSTGDGYTF TGTGCCAGCAGCTTAAGTACAGGGGATGGCTACACCTTC
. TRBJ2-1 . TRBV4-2 CASSQDQDTRGNEQFF TGTGCCAGCAGCCAAGATCAGGATACCAGGGGTAATGAGCAGTTCTTC
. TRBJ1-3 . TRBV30 CAWSPGWGSGNTIYF TGTGCCTGGAGCCCGGGCTGGGGCTCTGGAAACACCATATATTTT
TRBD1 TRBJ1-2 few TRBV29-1 CSVGQGARGYTF TGCAGCGTTGGGCAGGGGGCGCGGGGCTACACCTTC
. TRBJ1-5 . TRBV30 CAWRNSQVQPQHF TGTGCCTGGAGGAACAGTCAGGTTCAGCCCCAGCATTTT
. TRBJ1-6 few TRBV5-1 CASSLDSNSPLHF TGCGCCAGCAGCTTGGATAGTAATTCACCCCTCCACTTT
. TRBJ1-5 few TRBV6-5 CASSWDGNQPQHF TGTGCCAGCAGTTGGGACGGCAATCAGCCCCAGCATTTT
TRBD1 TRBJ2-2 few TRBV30 CAWSRAGGLTGELFF TGTGCCTGGAGTAGGGCAGGGGGCTTAACCGGGGAGCTGTTTTTT
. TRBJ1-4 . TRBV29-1 CSVGEREWEKLFF TGCAGCGTTGGGGAACGCGAATGGGAAAAACTGTTTTTT